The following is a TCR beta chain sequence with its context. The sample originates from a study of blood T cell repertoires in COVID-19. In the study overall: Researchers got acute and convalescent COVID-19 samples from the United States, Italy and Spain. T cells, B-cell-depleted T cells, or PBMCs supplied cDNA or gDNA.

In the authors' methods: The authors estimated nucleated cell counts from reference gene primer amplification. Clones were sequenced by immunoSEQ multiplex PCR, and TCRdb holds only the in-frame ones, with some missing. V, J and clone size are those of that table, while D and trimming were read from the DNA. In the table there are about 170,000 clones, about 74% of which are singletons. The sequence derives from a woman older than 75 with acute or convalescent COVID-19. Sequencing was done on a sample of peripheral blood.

This chain's CDR3 is CASSARTSGYEQYF. CDR3 coding DNA: TGTGCCAGCAGCGCCCGGACTAGCGGATACGAGCAGTACTTC. This rearrangement joins TRBV7-2 to TRBJ2-7; 10 bases are shared with TRBD2. V shed 5 bases and J 4 bases; nucleotides not matched to a gene: 5. This CDR3 contains 14 residues. Germline CDR1 reads SGHTA; CDR2 reads FQGNSA.